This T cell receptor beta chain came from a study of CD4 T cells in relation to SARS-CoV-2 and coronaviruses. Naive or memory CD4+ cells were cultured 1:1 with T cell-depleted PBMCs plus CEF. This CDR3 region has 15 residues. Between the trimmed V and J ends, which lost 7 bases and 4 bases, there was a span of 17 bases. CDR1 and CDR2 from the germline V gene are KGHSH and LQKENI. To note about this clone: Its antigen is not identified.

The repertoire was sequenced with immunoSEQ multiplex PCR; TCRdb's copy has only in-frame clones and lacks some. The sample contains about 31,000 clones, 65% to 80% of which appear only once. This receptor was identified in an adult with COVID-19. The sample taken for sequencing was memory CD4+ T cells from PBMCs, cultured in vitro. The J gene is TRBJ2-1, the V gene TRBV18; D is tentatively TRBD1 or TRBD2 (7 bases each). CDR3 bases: TGTGCCAGCTGCCCAGCGGGACAGCTTTACAATGAGCAGTTCTTC. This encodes CASCPAGQLYNEQFF. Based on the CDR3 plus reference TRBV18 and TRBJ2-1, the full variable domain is NAGVMQNPRHLVRRRGQEARLRCSPMKGHSHVYWYRQLPEEGLKFMVYLQKENIIDESGMPKERFSAEFPKEGPSILRIQQVVRGDSAAYFCASCPAGQLYNEQFFGPGTRLTVL.